The 18 T cell receptor beta chains below all came from one sample that was sequenced in a study of blood T cells in healthy people across ages. It was with a sample-barcoded 5' primer and a J-beta primer mix that a second PCR of about 7 to 12 cycles was run. TCRdb analysed the 5' RACE reads with MiXCR anew, one entry per CDR3 protein. The profile shows over 1,200,000 distinct CDR3 sequences, roughly 60% of them singletons. Input material: blood. These receptors originate from a man younger than 35 in good health.

The rearrangement joins TRBV20-1 to TRBJ2-7, with unresolved D. The CDR3 contains 13 residues. Germline V gene data show CDR1 as DFQATT and CDR2 as SNEGSKA (reference sequence). V shed 3 bases and J shed 0 bases, with 9 bases lying between them. The CDR3 DNA is TGCAGTGCTAGGAGGAAATTCTCCTACGAGCAGTACTTC. It yields the protein CSARRKFSYEQYF.

V is TRBV29-1 and J is TRBJ2-1; 10 positions match TRBD2. V lost 5 bases, J lost 4 bases, and 5 bases stayed unmatched. The germline V gene encodes CDR1 SQVTM and CDR2 ANQGSEA. The CDR3 spans 14 residues. CDR3 DNA: TGCAGCGTTCGGACTAGCGGAAATTACAATGAGCAGTTCTTC. Its protein product is CSVRTSGNYNEQFF.

In its sample, this clonotype was seen a few times. The gene calls are TRBV29-1 and TRBJ2-7, with D possibly being TRBD1 or TRBD2 (5 bases each). This CDR3 contains 13 residues. V was clipped by 4 bases and J by 2 bases, with 12 bases between them. CDR1 is SQVTM and CDR2 is ANQGSEA in the germline V gene. In nucleotides, the CDR3 is TGCAGCGTTGCTGGGGACCGCACCTACGAGCAGTACTTC. Protein product: CSVAGDRTYEQYF.

This clonotype came up many times. The rearrangement uses TRBV7-9 and TRBJ2-3; weak D call: TRBD2 (6 bases). Between the trimmed V and J ends, which lost 5 bases and 0 bases, there was a span of 15 bases. The CDR3 runs to 16 residues. Germline V CDR1 and CDR2: SEHNR, FQNEAQ (reference sequence). CDR3 protein: CASSARDSPSTDTQYF. CDR3 sequence (DNA): TGTGCCAGCAGCGCCCGGGACTCCCCTAGCACAGATACGCAGTATTTT.

This clonotype has a handful of counts. The V call is TRBV12-3 or TRBV12-4, the J call TRBJ2-5; D call uncertain. This CDR3 region has 15 residues. V lost 5 bases and J 1 base, leaving 14 bases between the germline ends. CDR3 loop: CASSPHPDAQETQYF. In DNA, the CDR3 is TGTGCCAGCAGTCCCCATCCGGACGCCCAAGAGACCCAGTACTTC.

This clonotype was observed a handful of times. V is TRBV27 and J is TRBJ2-7; D might be TRBD2 (5 bases). Trimming pared 9 bases from V and 3 bases from J, leaving 18 bases between. CDR1 and CDR2 (germline): MNHEY, SMNVEV (reference sequence). The CDR3 runs 14 residues. The CDR3 sequence: CARGNPGSDYEQYF. CDR3 bases: TGTGCCAGGGGAAATCCGGGGTCAGACTACGAGCAGTACTTC.

The chain carries TRBV6-2 or TRBV6-3 and TRBJ2-5; 12 bases map to TRBD1. This CDR3 is built from 17 residues. Germline-derived CDR1 and CDR2 are MNHEY and SVGEGT. With V trimmed by 2 bases and J by 11 bases, 15 bases remained unmatched. CDR3 in amino acids: CASSYGIPGQGAREQYF. The CDR3 DNA is TGTGCCAGCAGTTACGGAATCCCGGGACAGGGGGCGCGTGAGCAGTACTTC.

This clonotype was detected only a few times. V usage is TRBV24-1 and J usage is TRBJ2-1; D gene uncertain. Trimming shortened V by 1 base and J by 7 bases, and 10 bases separated the two germline ends. This CDR3 region has 14 residues. Germline V gives CDR1 KGHDR, CDR2 SFDVKD. The CDR3 loop reads CATSDFSPPNEQFF. The CDR3 DNA reads as TGTGCCACCAGTGATTTTAGTCCCCCAAATGAGCAGTTCTTC.

The chain recombines TRBV12-3 or TRBV12-4 with TRBJ1-2, with 7 bases that match TRBD1. V lost 5 bases to trimming and J lost 1 base; unmatched junction nucleotides: 16. The CDR3 has 18 residues. CDR3 sequence reads: CASSPDHRDSYLNYGYTF. The CDR3 DNA is TGTGCCAGCAGTCCCGACCACCGGGACAGCTACCTTAACTATGGCTACACCTTC.

This clonotype was seen more than once but under ten times. The V and J genes are TRBV18 and TRBJ2-2, with a tentative D call TRBD2 (5 bases). V was trimmed by 3 bases and J by 3 bases, leaving 11 bases between them. This CDR3 region has 15 residues. Germline lookup yields CDR1 KGHSH and CDR2 LQKENI. CDR3: CASSPRRPDTGELFF. The CDR3 coding sequence is TGTGCCAGCTCACCCAGGAGGCCAGACACCGGGGAGCTGTTTTTT.

This clonotype was seen a few times. The rearrangement uses TRBV12-3 or TRBV12-4 and TRBJ1-4, with D possibly matching TRBD1 (5 bases). This CDR3 comprises 13 residues. Trimming pared 5 bases from V and 8 bases from J, leaving 12 bases between. CDR3 in DNA: TGTGCCAGCAGTCCCGGGGCCCGAGAAAAACTGTTTTTT. This encodes CASSPGAREKLFF.

The chain couples TRBV29-1 to TRBJ1-2; no clear D gene. The CDR3 has 13 amino acids. The ends were cut back, 0 bases at V and 0 bases at J, with 5 bases in the middle. Germline assignment: CDR1 SQVTM and CDR2 ANQGSEA. CDR3 nucleotide sequence: TGCAGCGTTGAAGAGCTAGCTAACTATGGCTACACCTTC. Amino acids: CSVEELANYGYTF.

The chain recombines TRBV16 with TRBJ1-1; no clear D. Germline V CDR1 and CDR2: KGHSY, FQNENV. This CDR3 has 13 residues. V lost 1 base to trimming and J lost 6 bases, with 9 bases between them. CDR3 amino acids: CASSQLKVSEAFF. The DNA for the CDR3 is TGTGCCAGCAGCCAATTGAAGGTTTCTGAAGCTTTCTTT.

J is TRBJ2-3 and V is TRBV4-1; TRBD2 agrees at 7 bases. The CDR3 runs 14 residues. The junction had 2 bases not matched to a gene; V was cut back by 1 base and J by 4 bases. Looked up from germline, CDR1 is MGHRA and CDR2 is YSYEKL. The CDR3 DNA reads TGCGCCAGCAGCCAAGGGACTAGTCCAGATACGCAGTATTTT. Encoded protein: CASSQGTSPDTQYF.

V and J are TRBV27 and TRBJ1-4; D ambiguous. Germline CDR1 reads MNHEY; CDR2 reads SMNVEV (reference sequence). The CDR3 runs 15 residues. Trimming took 7 bases from V and 4 from J, leaving 16 bases between them. The CDR3 here is CASKIAGANNEKLFF. The CDR3 nucleotides read TGTGCCAGCAAGATAGCGGGAGCTAATAATGAAAAACTGTTTTTT.

The genes are TRBV20-1 and TRBJ2-1; 8 bases line up with TRBD2. The germline gives CDR1 DFQATT, CDR2 SNEGSKA (reference sequence). The V and J ends lost 3 bases and 2 bases, in that order; junction bases with no gene match: 6. The CDR3 is 15 residues long. CDR3 in amino acids: CSASETSGAYNEQFF. The CDR3 DNA follows: TGCAGTGCTAGTGAAACTAGCGGAGCCTACAATGAGCAGTTCTTC.

The CDR3 DNA reads as TGTGCCAGCAGTCAAACACAGGGCCACTCACCCCTCCACTTT. Encoded protein: CASSQTQGHSPLHF. The chain employs TRBV27 and TRBJ1-6, with a weak D call TRBD1 (6 bases). Trimming left V 5 bases short and J 10 bases short, with 15 bases between. CDR1 is MNHEY and CDR2 is SMNVEV in the germline V gene (reference sequence). The CDR3 runs 14 residues.

The chain joins TRBV11-2 to TRBJ2-4; 7 bases map to TRBD1. The CDR3 has 17 amino acids. The germline V gene encodes CDR1 SGHAT and CDR2 FQNNGV. V trimming: 1 base; J trimming: 0 bases; junction bases outside the gene matches: 6. Written as DNA, the CDR3 is TGTGCCAGCAGCTTAGGGCGGACAGGACTAGCCAAAAACATTCAGTACTTC. It yields the protein CASSLGRTGLAKNIQYF.